This T cell receptor (beta chain) was identified during a study of T cell repertoires in cytomegalovirus infection. Study overall: Both CMV infection and a matching HLA type were indicated by public TCR beta signatures.

The CDR3 spans 12 residues. Trimming took off 10 bases at V and 1 base at J, with 8 bases between the two ends. The germline V gene encodes CDR1 ENHRY and CDR2 SYGVKD. Regarding the study as a whole: The ex vivo response was dominated by HLA-C-restricted CMV-specific TCR beta clonotypes.

About this clonotype itself: Its antigen is undetermined.

TCRdb used MiXCR to reprocess the reads, holding one entry per CDR3 protein. The sample yields roughly 49,000 distinct CDR3 sequences, 20% to 25% seen once. The gene calls are TRBV10-3 and TRBJ2-4; D perhaps matches TRBD1 (6 bases). The sequence was obtained from a human donor in good health (CMV status not recorded). Some clones in this sample may be carry-over from other donors' samples. Sample: PBMCs, sequenced either directly or after in vitro stimulation (not recorded which). The CDR3 here is CASGQAKNIQYF. The CDR3 bases are TGTGCCAGTGGACAGGCCAAAAACATTCAGTACTTC.